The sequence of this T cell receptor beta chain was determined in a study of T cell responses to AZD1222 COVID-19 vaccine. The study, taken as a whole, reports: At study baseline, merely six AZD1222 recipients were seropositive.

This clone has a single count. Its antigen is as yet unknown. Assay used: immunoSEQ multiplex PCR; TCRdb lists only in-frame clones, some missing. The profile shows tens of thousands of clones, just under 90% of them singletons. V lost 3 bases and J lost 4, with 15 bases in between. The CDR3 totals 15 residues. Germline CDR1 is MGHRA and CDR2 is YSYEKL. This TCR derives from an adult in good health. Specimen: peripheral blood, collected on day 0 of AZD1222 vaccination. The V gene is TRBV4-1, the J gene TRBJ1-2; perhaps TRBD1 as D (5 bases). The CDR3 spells CASSQDRTTSYGYTF. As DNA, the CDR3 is TGCGCCAGCAGCCAGGACCGGACAACGAGCTATGGCTACACCTTC.